This is a list of T cell receptor beta chains from one sample in a study of blood T cells in healthy people across ages. TCRdb fed the 5' RACE reads into MiXCR, producing one record per CDR3 protein. This sample yields about 840,000 distinct CDR3 sequences, of which around 29% are seen a single time; around 9.6% belongs to the top ten. The data were also submitted as part of a second study, on T cells of mothers and their children.

The material sequenced was blood. These receptors all stem from a woman aged 40-49 years in good health. CDR3s include the opening cysteine and the closing phenylalanine or tryptophan. D genes are given only for firm matches. Only some rows state a clone size, as once, few, many or a class for expanded clones.

J,V,size,D,CDR3,DNA
TRBJ2-5,TRBV2,.,.,CASSAPSKETQYF,TGTGCCAGCAGTGCCCCTTCTAAGGAGACCCAGTACTTC
TRBJ1-1,TRBV11-1,few,.,CASSLSSGARNTEAFF,TGTGCCAGCAGCTTAAGCTCGGGCGCCAGGAACACTGAAGCTTTCTTT
TRBJ1-2,TRBV12-3/TRBV12-4,few,.,CASRRVLYGYTF,TGTGCCAGCAGACGGGTCCTCTATGGCTACACCTTC
TRBJ2-7,TRBV13,.,TRBD2,CASSSGTSGNPYEQYF,TGTGCCAGCAGCTCCGGGACTAGCGGAAACCCCTACGAGCAGTACTTC
TRBJ1-2,TRBV12-3/TRBV12-4,few,.,CASSLGQAPFSNYGYTF,TGTGCCAGCAGTTTAGGACAGGCCCCCTTTTCTAACTATGGCTACACCTTC
TRBJ2-2,TRBV29-1,.,TRBD1,CSVGTGANTGELFF,TGCAGCGTTGGGACAGGGGCAAACACCGGGGAGCTGTTTTTT
TRBJ1-2,TRBV6-6,many,TRBD1,CASSSPPGQGAFYGYTF,TGTGCCAGCAGTTCTCCTCCGGGACAGGGGGCTTTCTATGGCTACACCTTC
TRBJ2-4,TRBV5-1,.,.,CASSFGGDRYDEQYF,TGCGCCAGCAGCTTCGGCGGGGACAGATACGATGAGCAGTACTTC
TRBJ2-7,TRBV20-1,many,.,CSARSPGRSPYEQYF,TGCAGTGCTAGGTCACCGGGACGCAGCCCCTACGAGCAGTACTTC
TRBJ2-4,TRBV7-7,.,.,CASSLDAMNEQYF,TGTGCTAGCAGCTTAGACGCGATGAATGAGCAGTACTTC
TRBJ2-7,TRBV7-9,few,.,CASSSPGQAPYEQYF,TGTGCCAGCAGCTCCCCAGGTCAGGCCCCCTACGAGCAGTACTTC
TRBJ1-6,TRBV6-6,few,.,CASSYGQAEMYNSPLHF,TGTGCCAGCAGTTACGGTCAGGCGGAAATGTATAATTCACCCCTCCACTTT
TRBJ1-5,TRBV20-1,.,.,CSARAGPGQPQHF,TGCAGTGCTAGAGCGGGCCCCGGGCAGCCCCAGCATTTT
TRBJ2-7,TRBV25-1,.,.,CASTSGAGASYEQYF,TGTGCCAGCACCTCGGGAGCAGGGGCCTCCTACGAGCAGTACTTC
TRBJ2-7,TRBV7-8,many,.,CASSLAGEDSYEQYF,TGTGCCAGCAGCTTAGCAGGCGAAGATTCCTACGAGCAGTACTTC
TRBJ1-1,TRBV28,.,TRBD1,CASSSPLGTGNTEAFF,TGTGCCAGCAGTTCCCCTCTCGGGACAGGGAACACTGAAGCTTTCTTT
TRBJ2-3,TRBV6-5,.,.,CASSYLGGGARTDTQYF,TGTGCCAGCAGTTATCTAGGAGGGGGGGCCCGCACAGATACGCAGTATTTT
TRBJ2-7,TRBV7-2,few,TRBD1,CASSVGQLVDEQYF,TGTGCCAGCAGCGTGGGACAGCTTGTCGACGAGCAGTACTTC
TRBJ2-3,TRBV4-3,.,.,CASSQGAGISTDTQYF,TGCGCCAGCAGCCAAGGTGCTGGGATTAGCACAGATACGCAGTATTTT
TRBJ1-1,TRBV27,few,.,CASSLVGYTEAFF,TGTGCCAGCAGTTTAGTGGGCTACACTGAAGCTTTCTTT
TRBJ1-6,TRBV6-6,.,TRBD1,CASSYQTGGGNSPLHF,TGTGCCAGCAGTTACCAGACAGGGGGCGGGAATTCACCCCTCCACTTT
TRBJ2-1,TRBV20-1,many,.,CSARKFNEQFF,TGCAGTGCTAGAAAGTTTAATGAGCAGTTCTTC
TRBJ2-7,TRBV7-7,.,.,CAISLAASYEQYF,TGTGCTATCAGCTTAGCTGCGTCCTACGAGCAGTACTTC
TRBJ1-2,TRBV7-2,few,.,CASSTRQGTGYGYTF,TGTGCCAGCAGCACTCGGCAGGGTACTGGCTATGGCTACACCTTC
TRBJ2-4,TRBV6-2/TRBV6-3,.,.,CASSPFPNYNEQYF,TGTGCCAGCAGCCCATTTCCGAACTACAATGAGCAGTACTTC
TRBJ1-2,TRBV6-5,many,TRBD1,CASSYGQGRGGYTF,TGTGCCAGCAGTTACGGACAGGGAAGAGGAGGCTACACCTTC
TRBJ2-7,TRBV12-3/TRBV12-4,many,.,CASSIRYEQYF,TGTGCCAGCAGTATTCGATACGAGCAGTACTTC
TRBJ1-1,TRBV10-3,.,TRBD1,CAISGEKDRGETEAFF,TGTGCCATCAGTGGTGAGAAGGACAGGGGAGAGACTGAAGCTTTCTTT